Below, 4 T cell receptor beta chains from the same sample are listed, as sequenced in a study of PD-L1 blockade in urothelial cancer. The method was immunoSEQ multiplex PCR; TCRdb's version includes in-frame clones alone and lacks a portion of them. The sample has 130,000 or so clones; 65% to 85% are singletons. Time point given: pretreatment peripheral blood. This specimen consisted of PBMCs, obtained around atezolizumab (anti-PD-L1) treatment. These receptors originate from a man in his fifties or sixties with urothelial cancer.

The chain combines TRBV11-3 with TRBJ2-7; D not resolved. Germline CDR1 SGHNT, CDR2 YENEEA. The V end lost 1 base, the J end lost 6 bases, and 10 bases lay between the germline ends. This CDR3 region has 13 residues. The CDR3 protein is CASSLGSTSEQYF. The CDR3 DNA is TGTGCCAGCAGCTTAGGGTCAACTTCCGAGCAGTACTTC. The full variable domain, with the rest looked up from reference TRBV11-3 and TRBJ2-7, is EAGVVQSPRYKIIEKKQPVAFWCNPISGHNTLYWYLQNLGQGPELLIRYENEEAVDDSQLPKDRFSAERLKGVDSTLKIQPAELGDSAVYLCASSLGSTSEQYFGPGTRLTVT.

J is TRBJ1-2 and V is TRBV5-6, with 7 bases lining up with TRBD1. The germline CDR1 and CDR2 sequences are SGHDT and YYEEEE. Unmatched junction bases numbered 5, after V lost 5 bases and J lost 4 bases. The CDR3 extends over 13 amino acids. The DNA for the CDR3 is TGTGCCAGCAGGAGACAGGGTAGCTATGGCTACACCTTC. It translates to CASRRQGSYGYTF.

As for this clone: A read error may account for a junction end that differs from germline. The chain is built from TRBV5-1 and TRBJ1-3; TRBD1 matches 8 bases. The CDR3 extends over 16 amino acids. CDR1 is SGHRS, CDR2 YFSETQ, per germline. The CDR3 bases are TGCGCCAGCAGCGAGGGACAGGTCGGCTCTAGAAACACCATATATTTT. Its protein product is CASSEGQVGSRNTIYF.

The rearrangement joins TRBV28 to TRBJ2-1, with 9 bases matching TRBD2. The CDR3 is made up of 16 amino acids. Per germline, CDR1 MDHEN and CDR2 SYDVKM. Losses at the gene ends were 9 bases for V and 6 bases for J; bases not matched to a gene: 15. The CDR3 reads CASLGARGRALNEQFF. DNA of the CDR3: TGTGCCAGTCTAGGAGCGCGCGGGAGGGCCCTCAATGAGCAGTTCTTC.